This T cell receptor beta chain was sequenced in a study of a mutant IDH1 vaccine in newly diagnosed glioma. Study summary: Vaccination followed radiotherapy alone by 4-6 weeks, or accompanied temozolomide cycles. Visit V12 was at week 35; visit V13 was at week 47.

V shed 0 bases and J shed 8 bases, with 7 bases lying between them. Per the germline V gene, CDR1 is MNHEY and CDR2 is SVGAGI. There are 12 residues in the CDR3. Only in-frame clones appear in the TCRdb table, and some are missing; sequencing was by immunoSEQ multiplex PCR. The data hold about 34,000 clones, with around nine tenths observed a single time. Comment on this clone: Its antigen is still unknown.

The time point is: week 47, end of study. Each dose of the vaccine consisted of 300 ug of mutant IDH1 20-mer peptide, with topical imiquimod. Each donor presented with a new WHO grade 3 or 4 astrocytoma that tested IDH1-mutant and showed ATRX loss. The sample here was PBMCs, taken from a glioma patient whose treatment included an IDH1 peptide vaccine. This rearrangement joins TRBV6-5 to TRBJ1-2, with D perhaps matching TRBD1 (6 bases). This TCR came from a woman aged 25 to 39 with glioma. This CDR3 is CASSYSGGGYTF. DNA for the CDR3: TGTGCCAGCAGTTACTCGGGGGGCGGCTACACCTTC.